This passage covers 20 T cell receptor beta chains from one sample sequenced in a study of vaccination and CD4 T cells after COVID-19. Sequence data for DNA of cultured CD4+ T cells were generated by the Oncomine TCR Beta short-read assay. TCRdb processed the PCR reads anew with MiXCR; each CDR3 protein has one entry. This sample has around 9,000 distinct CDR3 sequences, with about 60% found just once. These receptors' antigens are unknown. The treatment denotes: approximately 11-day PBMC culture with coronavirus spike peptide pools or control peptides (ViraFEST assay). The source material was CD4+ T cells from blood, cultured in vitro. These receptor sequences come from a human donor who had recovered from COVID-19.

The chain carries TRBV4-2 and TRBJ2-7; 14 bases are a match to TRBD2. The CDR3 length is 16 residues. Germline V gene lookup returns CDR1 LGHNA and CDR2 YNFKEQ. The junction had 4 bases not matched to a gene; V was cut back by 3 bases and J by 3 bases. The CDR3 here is CASSQAGTSGSYEQYF. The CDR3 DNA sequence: TGTGCCAGCAGCCAGGCCGGGACTAGCGGGAGCTACGAGCAGTACTTC.

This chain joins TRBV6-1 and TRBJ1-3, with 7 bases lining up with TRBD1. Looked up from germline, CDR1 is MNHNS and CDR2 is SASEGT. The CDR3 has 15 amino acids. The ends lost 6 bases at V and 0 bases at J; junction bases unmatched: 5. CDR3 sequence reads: CASSRDSNSGNTIYF. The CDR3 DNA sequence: TGTGCCAGCAGCCGGGACAGCAACTCTGGAAACACCATATATTTT.

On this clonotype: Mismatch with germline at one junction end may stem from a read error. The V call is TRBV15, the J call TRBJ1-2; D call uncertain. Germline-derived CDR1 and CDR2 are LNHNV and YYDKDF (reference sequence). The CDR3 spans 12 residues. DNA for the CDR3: TGTGCCACCAGCAGAGCGGAGAGTGGCTGCACCTTC. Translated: CATSRAESGCTF. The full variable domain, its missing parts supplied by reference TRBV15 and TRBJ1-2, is DAMVIQNPRYQVTQFGKPVTLSCSQTLNHNVMYWYQQKSSQAPKLLFHYYDKDFNNEADTPDNFQSRRPNTSFCFLDIRSPGLGDTAMYLCATSRAESGCTFGSGTRLTVV.

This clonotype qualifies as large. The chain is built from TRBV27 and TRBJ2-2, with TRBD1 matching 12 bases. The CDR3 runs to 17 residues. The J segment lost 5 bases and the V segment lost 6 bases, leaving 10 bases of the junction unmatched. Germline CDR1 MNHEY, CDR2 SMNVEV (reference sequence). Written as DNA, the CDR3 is TGTGCCAGCAGACTCTCACCGGGACAGGGGGCGACCGGGGAGCTGTTTTTT. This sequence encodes CASRLSPGQGATGELFF.

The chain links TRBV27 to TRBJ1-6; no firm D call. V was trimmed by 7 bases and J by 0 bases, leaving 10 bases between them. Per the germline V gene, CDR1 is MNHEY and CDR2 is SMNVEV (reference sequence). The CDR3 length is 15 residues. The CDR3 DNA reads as TGTGCCAGCAAACGGGGAAACTCCTATAATTCACCCCTCCACTTT. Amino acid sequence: CASKRGNSYNSPLHF.

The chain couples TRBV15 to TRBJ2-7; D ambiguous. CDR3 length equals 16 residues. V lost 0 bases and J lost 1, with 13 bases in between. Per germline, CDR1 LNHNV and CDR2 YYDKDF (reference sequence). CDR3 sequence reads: CATSRDFGASSYEQYF. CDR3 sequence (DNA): TGTGCCACCAGCAGAGATTTCGGAGCTAGTTCCTACGAGCAGTACTTC.

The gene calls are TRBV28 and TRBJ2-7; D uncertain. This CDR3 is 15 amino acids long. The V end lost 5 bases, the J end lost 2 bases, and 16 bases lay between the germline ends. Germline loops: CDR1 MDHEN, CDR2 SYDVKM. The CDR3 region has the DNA TGTGCCAGCAGTCCCTCAATTGGGCAGGCCTACGAGCAGTACTTC. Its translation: CASSPSIGQAYEQYF.

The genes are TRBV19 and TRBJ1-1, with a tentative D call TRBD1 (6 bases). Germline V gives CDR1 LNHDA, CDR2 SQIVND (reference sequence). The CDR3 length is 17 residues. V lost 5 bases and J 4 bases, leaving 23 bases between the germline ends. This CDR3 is CASSLPTGTHRGTEAFF. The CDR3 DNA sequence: TGTGCCAGTAGTCTCCCAACCGGGACACACCGGGGCACTGAAGCTTTCTTT.

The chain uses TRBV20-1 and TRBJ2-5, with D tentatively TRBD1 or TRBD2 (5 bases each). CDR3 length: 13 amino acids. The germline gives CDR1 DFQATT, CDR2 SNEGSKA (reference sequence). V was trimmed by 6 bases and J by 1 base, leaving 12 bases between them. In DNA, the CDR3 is TGCAGTGCCTTGCCGGGGACCCAAGAGACCCAGTACTTC. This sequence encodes CSALPGTQETQYF.

The CDR3 coding sequence is TGTGCCAGCAGCCCGCGGACAGGGGGCAATCAGCCCCAGCATTTT. Translating it yields CASSPRTGGNQPQHF. This chain links TRBV7-2 with TRBJ1-5; TRBD1 matches at 9 bases. The CDR3 runs 15 residues. The V gene end was trimmed by 5 bases and the J gene end by 2 bases; junction bases not matched to a gene: 4. Germline assignment: CDR1 SGHTA and CDR2 FQGNSA.

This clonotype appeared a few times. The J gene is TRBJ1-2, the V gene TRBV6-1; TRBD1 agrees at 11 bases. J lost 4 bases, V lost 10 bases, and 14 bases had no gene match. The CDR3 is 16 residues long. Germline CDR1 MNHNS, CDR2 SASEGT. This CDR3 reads CATRDRGNSSPYGYTF. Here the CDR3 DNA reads TGTGCCACCAGGGACAGGGGGAATAGTTCCCCCTATGGCTACACCTTC.

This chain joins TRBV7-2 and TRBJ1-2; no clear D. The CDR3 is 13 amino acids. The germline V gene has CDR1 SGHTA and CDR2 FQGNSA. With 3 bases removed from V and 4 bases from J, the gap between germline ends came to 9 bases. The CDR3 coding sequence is TGTGCCAGCAGCTTTTCGGCGGCCTATGGCTACACCTTC. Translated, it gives CASSFSAAYGYTF. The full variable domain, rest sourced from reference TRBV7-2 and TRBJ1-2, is GAGVSQSPSNKVTEKGKDVELRCDPISGHTALYWYRQSLGQGLEFLIYFQGNSAPDKSGLPSDRFSAERTGGSVSTLTIQRTQQEDSAVYLCASSFSAAYGYTFGSGTRLTVV.

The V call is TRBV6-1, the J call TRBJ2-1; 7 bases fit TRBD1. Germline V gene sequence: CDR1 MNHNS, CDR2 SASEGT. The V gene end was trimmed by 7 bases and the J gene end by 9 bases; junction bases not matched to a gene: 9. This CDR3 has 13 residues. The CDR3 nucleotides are TGTGCCAGCATTCCGGACAGGATGGGTGAGCAGTTCTTC. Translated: CASIPDRMGEQFF.

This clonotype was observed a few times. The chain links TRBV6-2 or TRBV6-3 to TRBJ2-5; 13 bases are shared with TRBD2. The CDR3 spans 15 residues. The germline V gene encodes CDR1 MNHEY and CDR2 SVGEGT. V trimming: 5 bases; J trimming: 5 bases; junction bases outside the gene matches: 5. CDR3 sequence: CASSQGLAGVETQYF. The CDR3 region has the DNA TGTGCCAGCAGTCAAGGACTAGCGGGGGTGGAGACCCAGTACTTC.

This CDR3 is CSARPEGGRGYTF. The CDR3 nucleotides are TGCAGTGCTAGACCGGAGGGGGGTCGGGGCTACACCTTC. The chain uses TRBV20-1 and TRBJ1-2; D possibly corresponds to TRBD1 (6 bases). The CDR3 runs 13 residues. CDR1 is DFQATT, CDR2 SNEGSKA, per germline (reference sequence). V was clipped by 2 bases and J by 8 bases, with 15 bases between them.

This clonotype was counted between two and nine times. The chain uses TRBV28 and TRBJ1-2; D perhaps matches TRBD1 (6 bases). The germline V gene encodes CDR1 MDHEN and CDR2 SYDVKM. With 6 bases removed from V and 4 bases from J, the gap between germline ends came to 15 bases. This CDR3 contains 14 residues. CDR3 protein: CASSQTGNGYGYTF. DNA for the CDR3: TGTGCCAGCAGCCAAACAGGGAACGGCTATGGCTACACCTTC.

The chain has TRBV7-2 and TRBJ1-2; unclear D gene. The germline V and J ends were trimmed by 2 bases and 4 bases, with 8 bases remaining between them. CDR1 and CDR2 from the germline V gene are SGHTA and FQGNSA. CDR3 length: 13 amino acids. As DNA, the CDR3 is TGTGCCAGCAGCTTATCCTGGGTCTATGGCTACACCTTC. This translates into CASSLSWVYGYTF.

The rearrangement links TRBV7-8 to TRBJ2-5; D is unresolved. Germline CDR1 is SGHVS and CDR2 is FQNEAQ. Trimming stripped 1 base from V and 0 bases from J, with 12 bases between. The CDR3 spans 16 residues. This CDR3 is CASSLVGGRDQETQYF. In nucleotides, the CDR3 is TGTGCCAGCAGCTTAGTTGGTGGAAGGGACCAAGAGACCCAGTACTTC.

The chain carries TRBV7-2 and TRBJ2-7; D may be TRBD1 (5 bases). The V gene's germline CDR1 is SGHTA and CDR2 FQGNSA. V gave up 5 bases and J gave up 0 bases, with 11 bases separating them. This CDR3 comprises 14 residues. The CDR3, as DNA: TGTGCCAGCAGCCCTCTGCAGGGCTCCTACGAGCAGTACTTC. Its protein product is CASSPLQGSYEQYF.

The chain's CDR3 is CASSLKGGTSGMTNTGELFF. For the CDR3, the DNA is TGTGCCAGCAGCTTAAAGGGCGGGACTAGCGGGATGACGAACACCGGGGAGCTGTTTTTT. The chain employs TRBV7-3 and TRBJ2-2, with 13 nucleotides matching TRBD2. The CDR3 has 20 amino acids. Germline values: CDR1 SGHTA, CDR2 FQGTGA. V was pared by 1 base and J by 0 bases, with 8 bases of the junction left unmatched.